The clone carrying this T cell receptor (beta chain) was counted ten times or more. Its antigen is unidentified. The TCR beta profiling, which covered VDJ combination and CDR3 sequence, was carried out using genomic DNA as the template. TCRdb reanalysed the reads using MiXCR and keeps one entry per CDR3 protein. The repertoire has hundreds of thousands of distinct CDR3 sequences, around 33% of them found once; the top ten carry under 0.95%. The data are from a study of CD8+CD57+ T cells in acquired aplastic anemia. Overall study: When averaged, DNA from sorted CD4+ and CD8+ cells came to approximately 3.2 ug.

Study-wide results and limits: Patients had around 28 CD8+ CDR3 sequences in common with controls (the shared set). Significant differences in CD8+ Simpson's diversity were not observed between patients and controls.

Trimming at V came to 2 bases and at J to 8 bases, leaving 6 bases not matched to a gene. CDR3 size: 15 residues. From germline, CDR1 is SGHTA and CDR2 FQGTGA. In patients chosen for sequencing, flow cytometry had shown CD8+CD57+ cell expansion. Blood sampling was performed on the patients, and none of them had received therapy by then. Material for sequencing was sorted CD4+, CD8+, or CD8+CD57+ T cells (not recorded which) from PBMCs. The source of this sequence is a human donor with aplastic anemia. The gene calls are TRBV7-3 and TRBJ2-1; 10 nucleotides line up with TRBD2. For the CDR3, the DNA is TGTGCCAGCAGCTTAGGCTCTAGCGGGAGCCATGAGCAGTTCTTC. Translating gives CASSLGSSGSHEQFF.